Presented here are 27 T cell receptor beta chains from one specimen sequenced in a study of shared clonotypes between healthy human individuals. Sequenced by immunoSEQ multiplex PCR; TCRdb stores in-frame clones only, minus some. The sample holds roughly 2,000,000 clones, roughly 93% seen once. Selected positively for CCR7 and CD45RO-negative, naive CD8 cells excluded terminally differentiated effector memory CD45RA+ cells. The specimen was naive CD8+ T cells from PBMCs. These receptors originate from a young man in good health. Some clones in this sample may be carry-over from other donors' samples.

The rearrangement uses TRBV7-6 and TRBJ2-3; 7 positions match TRBD1. V lost 5 bases, J lost 0 bases, and 14 bases stayed unmatched. The CDR3 runs 18 residues. Germline-derived CDR1 and CDR2 are SGHVS and FNYEAQ. CDR3 coding DNA: TGTGCCAGCAGCCCTAATCCCGGGACAGTTGCTAGCACAGATACGCAGTATTTT. This translates into CASSPNPGTVASTDTQYF.

This clone was seen once. V usage is TRBV6-5 and J usage is TRBJ1-1; D perhaps matches TRBD1 (5 bases). V was trimmed by 8 bases and J by 4 bases, leaving 17 bases between them. This CDR3 has 14 amino acids. The germline CDR1 and CDR2 sequences are MNHEY and SVGAGI. The CDR3 sequence is CASGLQGGGTEAFF. The CDR3 region has the DNA TGTGCCAGCGGTCTCCAGGGTGGGGGCACTGAAGCTTTCTTT.

The rearrangement uses TRBV28 and TRBJ2-3, with D possibly being TRBD1 (6 bases). V lost 2 bases, J lost 0 bases, and 9 bases lay in between. The CDR3 is 15 residues long. The V gene's germline CDR1 is MDHEN and CDR2 SYDVKM. The CDR3 here is CASSLRTGSTDTQYF. The CDR3, as DNA: TGTGCCAGCAGTTTAAGAACAGGGAGCACAGATACGCAGTATTTT.

The chain joins TRBV9 to TRBJ2-7; tentative D call: TRBD2 (6 bases). V lost 0 bases, J lost 0 bases, and 10 bases lay in between. Germline V gives CDR1 SGDLS, CDR2 YYNGEE. This CDR3 comprises 15 residues. CDR3 protein: CASSVDPSDSYEQYF. As DNA, the CDR3 is TGTGCCAGCAGCGTAGATCCTAGCGACTCCTACGAGCAGTACTTC. The variable domain in full, completed from reference TRBV9 and TRBJ2-7, reads DSGVTQTPKHLITATGQRVTLRCSPRSGDLSVYWYQQSLDQGLQFLIQYYNGEERAKGNILERFSAQQFPDLHSELNLSSLELGDSALYFCASSVDPSDSYEQYFGPGTRLTVT.

This clone was counted a single time. J is TRBJ1-1 and V is TRBV7-9; D gene uncertain. V was clipped by 5 bases and J by 6 bases, with 10 bases between them. This CDR3 has 12 amino acids. CDR1 and CDR2 from the germline V gene are SEHNR and FQNEAQ (reference sequence). In DNA form, the CDR3 reads TGTGCCAGCAGCCTCAAGTTATCTGAAGCTTTCTTT. This gives the protein CASSLKLSEAFF.

The chain recombines TRBV7-9 with TRBJ1-5; no firm D call. CDR1 SEHNR and CDR2 FQNEAQ come from the germline V gene (reference sequence). The CDR3 extends over 15 amino acids. V lost 4 bases, J lost 7 bases, and 17 bases lay in between. CDR3 residues: CASSSTRADGQPQHF. As DNA, the CDR3 is TGTGCCAGCAGCTCGACGCGGGCGGACGGGCAGCCCCAGCATTTT. The full variable domain, completed using reference TRBV7-9 and TRBJ1-5, is DTGVSQNPRHKITKRGQNVTFRCDPISEHNRLYWYRQTLGQGPEFLTYFQNEAQLEKSRLLSDRFSAERPKGSFSTLEIQRTEQGDSAMYLCASSSTRADGQPQHFGDGTRLSIL.

The genes are TRBV5-1 and TRBJ2-7, with no clear D. The CDR3 length is 14 residues. Trimming took off 0 bases at V and 5 bases at J, with 12 bases between the two ends. From germline, CDR1 is SGHRS and CDR2 YFSETQ. CDR3 region: CASSLGVGVHEQYF. DNA of the CDR3: TGCGCCAGCAGCTTGGGCGTAGGAGTTCACGAGCAGTACTTC.

The chain employs TRBV27 and TRBJ2-7, with 7 nucleotides matching TRBD2. CDR1 and CDR2 (germline): MNHEY, SMNVEV (reference sequence). V trimming: 5 bases; J trimming: 3 bases; junction bases outside the gene matches: 16. The CDR3 length is 17 residues. The CDR3, as DNA: TGTGCCAGCAGTGTAAGAGACCGGGACGGGGGGATCTACGAGCAGTACTTC. Its translation: CASSVRDRDGGIYEQYF.

V and J are TRBV28 and TRBJ2-7; D may be TRBD2 (6 bases). CDR1 MDHEN and CDR2 SYDVKM come from the germline V gene. The CDR3 totals 14 residues. V lost 3 bases and J lost 5, with 14 bases in between. CDR3 coding DNA: TGTGCCAGCAGTTTTGGGGTCGGGGGAAACGAGCAGTACTTC. Translation: CASSFGVGGNEQYF. Complete variable domain (other parts from reference TRBV28 and TRBJ2-7): DVKVTQSSRYLVKRTGEKVFLECVQDMDHENMFWYRQDPGLGLRLIYFSYDVKMKEKGDIPEGYSVSREKKERFSLILESASTNQTSMYLCASSFGVGGNEQYFGPGTRLTVT.

In this sample, this clone turned up once. V and J are TRBV19 and TRBJ2-2, with D hard to call. Germline lookup yields CDR1 LNHDA and CDR2 SQIVND (reference sequence). V was cut by 3 bases and J by 6 bases, with 17 bases left in between. The CDR3 length is 16 residues. The CDR3 reads CASSMAFPPLSGELFF. DNA of the CDR3: TGTGCCAGTAGTATGGCCTTCCCTCCCCTGTCCGGGGAGCTGTTTTTT.

The CDR3 here is CASSPPGGNTEAFF. In nucleotides, the CDR3 is TGTGCCAGCAGCCCCCCGGGGGGGAACACTGAAGCTTTCTTT. The rearrangement links TRBV13 to TRBJ1-1, with a weak D call TRBD1 (5 bases). This CDR3 spans 14 amino acids. Trimming removed 5 bases at V and 1 base at J, with 11 bases between. The germline CDR1 and CDR2 sequences are PRHDT and FYEKMQ (reference sequence).

This chain joins TRBV4-3 and TRBJ1-2; possibly TRBD1 for D (6 bases). Germline V gene data show CDR1 as LGHNA and CDR2 as YSLEER. This CDR3 is 15 amino acids long. V gave up 0 bases and J gave up 5 bases, with 13 bases separating them. The CDR3 DNA reads as TGCGCCAGCAGCCAAGAATGGCGGGGGCCTTATGGCTACACCTTC. It encodes CASSQEWRGPYGYTF.

This chain connects TRBV29-1 to TRBJ2-1, with D unclear. The CDR3 length is 13 residues. The germline CDR1 and CDR2 sequences are SQVTM and ANQGSEA. Trimming stripped 7 bases from V and 5 bases from J, with 15 bases between. CDR3 loop: CSEVGGANNEQFF. The CDR3 DNA reads TGCAGCGAAGTCGGCGGAGCGAACAATGAGCAGTTCTTC.

This rearrangement joins TRBV19 to TRBJ1-2, with a weak D call TRBD1 (6 bases). With 4 bases removed from V and 1 base from J, the gap between germline ends came to 19 bases. Germline V lookup: CDR1 LNHDA, CDR2 SQIVND (reference sequence). There are 17 residues in the CDR3. CDR3 in amino acids: CASSTYRESGYNYGYTF. Written as DNA, the CDR3 is TGTGCCAGTAGTACCTACAGGGAAAGCGGTTATAACTATGGCTACACCTTC.

The chain employs TRBV11-1 and TRBJ2-7; TRBD1 might be the D (5 bases). CDR1 and CDR2 from the germline V gene are SGHAT and FQDESV (reference sequence). V was shortened by 1 base and J by 2 bases, with 6 bases between the two germline ends. The CDR3 totals 13 residues. The CDR3 region has the DNA TGTGCCAGCAGCTTAGAGGGGACCTACGAGCAGTACTTC. It yields the protein CASSLEGTYEQYF.

This clone has more than one count but fewer than ten. The V and J genes are TRBV27 and TRBJ1-1; unclear D gene. Trimming took off 5 bases at V and 3 bases at J, with 13 bases between the two ends. This CDR3 region has 14 residues. The germline gives CDR1 MNHEY, CDR2 SMNVEV (reference sequence). The CDR3 region has the DNA TGTGCCAGCAGTCCCGCCCGCCCGGACACTGAAGCTTTCTTT. It encodes CASSPARPDTEAFF.

The chain joins TRBV29-1 to TRBJ2-1; 7 nucleotides line up with TRBD1. The CDR3 length is 14 residues. The V segment lost 7 bases and the J segment 6 bases; nucleotides outside the gene matches: 12. The germline V gene has CDR1 SQVTM and CDR2 ANQGSEA. The CDR3, as DNA: TGCAGCGCAAAAGGGGGCAAAAAAGGCAATGAGCAGTTCTTC. It codes for CSAKGGKKGNEQFF.

The rearrangement joins TRBV9 to TRBJ2-3; no clear D. This CDR3 has 13 amino acids. Germline CDR1 SGDLS, CDR2 YYNGEE. The V end lost 3 bases, the J end lost 5 bases, and 10 bases lay between the germline ends. This CDR3 is CASSEIGQDTQYF. The CDR3 region has the DNA TGTGCCAGCAGCGAAATAGGTCAAGATACGCAGTATTTT.

The chain uses TRBV7-6 and TRBJ2-6; D might be TRBD2 (6 bases). Between the trimmed V and J ends, which lost 3 bases and 0 bases, there was a span of 9 bases. The CDR3 totals 16 residues. The germline V gene encodes CDR1 SGHVS and CDR2 FNYEAQ. The CDR3 DNA sequence: TGTGCCAGCAGCTTGGAGGGAATCTCTGGGGCCAACGTCCTGACTTTC. It specifies CASSLEGISGANVLTF.

The chain employs TRBV7-8 and TRBJ2-7; D is perhaps TRBD1 (5 bases). CDR3 length: 14 residues. V lost 4 bases to trimming and J lost 5 bases, with 15 bases between them. The germline CDR1 and CDR2 sequences are SGHVS and FQNEAQ. The CDR3 is CASSYTQVVDEQYF. As DNA, the CDR3 is TGTGCCAGCAGCTATACACAGGTTGTCGACGAGCAGTACTTC.

The chain combines TRBV27 with TRBJ1-5, with a tentative D call TRBD1 (5 bases). Per germline, CDR1 MNHEY and CDR2 SMNVEV (reference sequence). The CDR3 totals 17 residues. V was cut by 3 bases and J by 0 bases, with 15 bases left in between. CDR3 protein: CASSLGITGDSNQPQHF. The CDR3 region has the DNA TGTGCCAGCAGTTTGGGGATAACGGGGGATAGCAATCAGCCCCAGCATTTT.

V usage is TRBV6-1 and J usage is TRBJ2-1, with D perhaps being TRBD1 or TRBD2 (5 bases each). The CDR3 covers 15 residues. Germline CDR1 is MNHNS and CDR2 is SASEGT. V lost 5 bases to trimming and J lost 4 bases, with 15 bases between them. The CDR3 sequence: CASSIRDGDYNEQFF. The DNA for the CDR3 is TGTGCCAGCAGTATCCGGGACGGTGATTACAATGAGCAGTTCTTC.

This clone was counted once. The V gene is TRBV15, the J gene TRBJ2-1, with D uncertain. The CDR3 runs to 14 residues. CDR1 is LNHNV, CDR2 YYDKDF, per germline (reference sequence). V was clipped by 5 bases and J by 6 bases, with 14 bases between them. In DNA form, the CDR3 reads TGTGCCACCAGCGAAATGGTCAGCCGCAATGAGCAGTTCTTC. Translated: CATSEMVSRNEQFF.

The chain recombines TRBV2 with TRBJ1-3, with D perhaps matching TRBD1 (5 bases). V lost 7 bases to trimming and J lost 2 bases, with 15 bases between them. The CDR3 runs 15 residues. The germline V gene encodes CDR1 SNHLY and CDR2 FYNNEI. This CDR3 is CASTGGTGTGNTIYF. CDR3 bases: TGTGCCAGCACGGGCGGGACGGGCACTGGAAACACCATATATTTT.

The sample holds a few counts of this clone. The V gene is TRBV19, the J gene TRBJ2-2; possible D gene TRBD1, 5 bases. The V gene's germline CDR1 is LNHDA and CDR2 SQIVND (reference sequence). CDR3 size: 12 residues. V gave up 7 bases and J gave up 5 bases, with 8 bases separating them. CDR3 residues: CASKTVTGELFF. As DNA, the CDR3 is TGTGCCAGTAAGACAGTAACCGGGGAGCTGTTTTTT.

The chain employs TRBV2 and TRBJ1-2; maybe TRBD1 (6 bases). Germline V lookup: CDR1 SNHLY, CDR2 FYNNEI. The CDR3 has 15 amino acids. V was pared by 6 bases and J by 8 bases, with 22 bases between. CDR3 bases: TGTGCCAGCAGACGGAGGGACCCAAACAGGGTCGGCTACACCTTC. Protein product: CASRRRDPNRVGYTF.

The chain joins TRBV27 to TRBJ1-5; D is ambiguous. Germline-derived CDR1 and CDR2 are MNHEY and SMNVEV (reference sequence). V was clipped by 3 bases and J by 6 bases, with 12 bases between them. This CDR3 is 14 amino acids long. The CDR3 nucleotides are TGTGCCAGCAGTTTGCAGGTGGTAGGTCAGCCCCAGCATTTT. Its translation: CASSLQVVGQPQHF.